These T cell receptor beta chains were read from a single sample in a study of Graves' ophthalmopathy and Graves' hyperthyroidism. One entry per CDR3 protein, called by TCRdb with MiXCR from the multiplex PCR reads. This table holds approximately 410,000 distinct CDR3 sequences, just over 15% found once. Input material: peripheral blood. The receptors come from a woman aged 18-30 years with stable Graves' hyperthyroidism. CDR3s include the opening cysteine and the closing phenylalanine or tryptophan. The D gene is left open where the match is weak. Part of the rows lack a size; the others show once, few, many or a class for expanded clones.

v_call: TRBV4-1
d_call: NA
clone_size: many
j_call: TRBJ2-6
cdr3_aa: CASSSLQGEGANVLTF
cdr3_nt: TGCGCCAGCAGCTCCCTACAGGGCGAGGGGGCCAACGTCCTGACTTTC

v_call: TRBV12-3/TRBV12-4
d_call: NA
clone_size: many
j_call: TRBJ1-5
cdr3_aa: CASSPFVDSRDSNQPQHF
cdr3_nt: TGTGCCAGCAGTCCATTCGTGGACAGCCGCGATAGCAATCAGCCCCAGCATTTT

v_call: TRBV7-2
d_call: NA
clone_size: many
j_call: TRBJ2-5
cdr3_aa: CASSLAGQGETQYF
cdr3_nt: TGTGCCAGCAGCTTAGCTGGGCAGGGGGAGACCCAGTACTTC

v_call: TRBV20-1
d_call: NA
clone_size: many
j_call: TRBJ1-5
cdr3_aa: CSAGGGINQPQHF
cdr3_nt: TGCAGTGCGGGGGGGGGTATAAATCAGCCCCAGCATTTT

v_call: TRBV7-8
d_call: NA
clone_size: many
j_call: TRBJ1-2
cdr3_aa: CASRKGSADGYTF
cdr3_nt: TGTGCCAGCAGAAAAGGGTCAGCGGATGGCTACACCTTC

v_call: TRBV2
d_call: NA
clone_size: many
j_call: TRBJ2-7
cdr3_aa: CASSLTGGGGEQYF
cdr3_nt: TGTGCCAGCAGTCTCACGGGAGGGGGCGGCGAGCAGTACTTC

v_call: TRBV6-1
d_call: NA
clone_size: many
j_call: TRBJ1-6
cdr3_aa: CASSEEAILNSPLHF
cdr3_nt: TGTGCCAGCAGTGAAGAAGCTATTTTAAATTCACCCCTCCACTTT

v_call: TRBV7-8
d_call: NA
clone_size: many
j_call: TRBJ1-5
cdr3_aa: CASSLVPGQGNQPQHF
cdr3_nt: TGTGCCAGCAGCTTAGTCCCAGGCCAGGGCAATCAGCCCCAGCATTTT

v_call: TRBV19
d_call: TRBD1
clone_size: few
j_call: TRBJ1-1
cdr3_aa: CASSTRQGALGYTEAFF
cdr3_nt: TGTGCCAGTAGTACTAGACAGGGGGCCTTGGGGTACACTGAAGCTTTCTTT

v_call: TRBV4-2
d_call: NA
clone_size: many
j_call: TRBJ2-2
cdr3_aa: CASSQAGDTGELFF
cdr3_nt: TGTGCCAGCAGCCAAGCAGGGGACACCGGGGAGCTGTTTTTT

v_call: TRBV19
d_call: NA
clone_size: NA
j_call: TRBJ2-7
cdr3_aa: CASSIIGERSYEQYF
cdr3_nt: TGTGCCAGTAGTATAATCGGAGAGAGATCCTACGAGCAGTACTTC

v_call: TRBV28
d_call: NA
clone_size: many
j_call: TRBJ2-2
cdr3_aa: CASSPNWGDPSADTGELFF
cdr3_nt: TGTGCCAGCAGTCCAAACTGGGGGGACCCCAGTGCCGACACCGGGGAGCTGTTTTTT

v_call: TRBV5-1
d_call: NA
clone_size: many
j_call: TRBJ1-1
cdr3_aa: CASSLSLPDEAFF
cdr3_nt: TGCGCCAGCAGCTTGTCTCTCCCGGACGAAGCTTTCTTT

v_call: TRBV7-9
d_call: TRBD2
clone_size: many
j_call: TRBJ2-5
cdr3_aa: CASSFATPGLGQETQYF
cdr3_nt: TGTGCCAGCAGCTTCGCTACACCGGGACTAGGGCAAGAGACCCAGTACTTC

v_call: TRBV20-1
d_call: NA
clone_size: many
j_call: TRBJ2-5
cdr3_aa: CSARDARGGQETQYF
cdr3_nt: TGCAGTGCTAGAGATGCAAGAGGGGGCCAAGAGACCCAGTACTTC

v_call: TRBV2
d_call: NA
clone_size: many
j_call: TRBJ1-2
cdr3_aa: CASMRTDNSNYGYTF
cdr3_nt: TGTGCCAGCATGCGGACCGACAATTCTAACTATGGCTACACCTTC

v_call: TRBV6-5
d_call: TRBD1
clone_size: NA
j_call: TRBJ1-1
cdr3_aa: CASSYLPGGMGTEAFF
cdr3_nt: TGTGCCAGCAGTTACTTACCAGGGGGTATGGGCACTGAAGCTTTCTTT

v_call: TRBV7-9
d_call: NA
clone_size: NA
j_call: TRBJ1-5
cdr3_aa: CASSTLGRNQPQHF
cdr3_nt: TGTGCCAGCAGCACCTTGGGGCGGAATCAGCCCCAGCATTTT

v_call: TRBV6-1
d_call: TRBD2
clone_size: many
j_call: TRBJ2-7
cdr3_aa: CASNLGLAGVREQYF
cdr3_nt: TGTGCCAGCAATCTTGGACTAGCGGGGGTAAGGGAGCAGTACTTC

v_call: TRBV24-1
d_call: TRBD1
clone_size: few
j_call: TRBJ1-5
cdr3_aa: CATSDSGTANNQPQHF
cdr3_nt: TGTGCCACCAGTGATTCCGGGACAGCAAACAATCAGCCCCAGCATTTT

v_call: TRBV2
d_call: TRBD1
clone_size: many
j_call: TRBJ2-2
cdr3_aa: CASSRDRTNTGELFF
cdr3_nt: TGTGCCAGCAGTCGGGACAGAACGAACACCGGGGAGCTGTTTTTT

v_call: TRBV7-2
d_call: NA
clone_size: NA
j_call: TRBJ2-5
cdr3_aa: CASSFDWGPGETQYF
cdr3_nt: TGTGCCAGCAGCTTCGACTGGGGTCCGGGGGAGACCCAGTACTTC

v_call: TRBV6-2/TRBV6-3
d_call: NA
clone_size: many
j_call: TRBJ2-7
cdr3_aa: CASTTPEHSYEQYF
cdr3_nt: TGTGCCAGCACCACTCCCGAGCACTCCTACGAGCAGTACTTC

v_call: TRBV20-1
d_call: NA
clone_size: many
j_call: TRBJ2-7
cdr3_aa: CSASRELVGDSEQYF
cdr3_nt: TGCAGTGCTAGTCGGGAGCTAGTAGGGGACTCCGAGCAGTACTTC

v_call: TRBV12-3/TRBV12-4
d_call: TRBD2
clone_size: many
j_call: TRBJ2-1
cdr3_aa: CASRIGGTRNEQFF
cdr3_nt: TGTGCCAGCAGGATCGGGGGGACGCGCAATGAGCAGTTCTTC

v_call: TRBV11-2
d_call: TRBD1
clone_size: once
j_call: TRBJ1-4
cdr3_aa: CASSLGSSGGVYEKLFF
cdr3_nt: TGTGCCAGCAGCTTAGGTTCTTCAGGGGGCGTCTATGAAAAACTGTTTTTT

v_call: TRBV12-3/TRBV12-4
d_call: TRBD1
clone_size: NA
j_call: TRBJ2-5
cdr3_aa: CASSGGQGAWETQYF
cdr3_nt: TGTGCCAGCAGTGGTGGACAGGGGGCGTGGGAGACCCAGTACTTC

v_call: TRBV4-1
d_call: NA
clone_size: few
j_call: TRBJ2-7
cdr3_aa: CASSHPRAYEQYF
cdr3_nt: TGCGCCAGCAGCCATCCTCGAGCCTACGAGCAGTACTTC

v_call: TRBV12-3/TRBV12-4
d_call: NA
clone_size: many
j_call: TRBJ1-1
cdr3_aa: CASSWGGVDTEAFF
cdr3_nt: TGTGCCAGCAGTTGGGGAGGGGTCGACACTGAAGCTTTCTTT

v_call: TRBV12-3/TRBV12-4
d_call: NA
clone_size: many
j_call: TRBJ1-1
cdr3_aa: CASSLSPLVPEAFF
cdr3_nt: TGTGCCAGCAGTTTATCCCCACTTGTTCCTGAAGCTTTCTTT

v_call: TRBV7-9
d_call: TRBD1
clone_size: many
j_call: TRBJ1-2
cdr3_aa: CASSLSNRGREGYTF
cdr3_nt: TGTGCCAGCAGCTTGTCGAATAGGGGGCGGGAAGGCTACACCTTC

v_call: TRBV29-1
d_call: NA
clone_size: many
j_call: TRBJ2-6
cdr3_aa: CSVEAGANVLTF
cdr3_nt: TGCAGCGTTGAAGCTGGGGCCAACGTCCTGACTTTC

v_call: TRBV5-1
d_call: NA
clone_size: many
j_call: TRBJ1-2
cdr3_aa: CASSLQAANYGYTF
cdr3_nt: TGCGCCAGCAGCTTGCAGGCAGCGAACTATGGCTACACCTTC

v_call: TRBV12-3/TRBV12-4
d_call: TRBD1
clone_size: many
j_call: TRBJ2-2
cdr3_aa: CASSNTPGQGLGELFF
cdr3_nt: TGTGCCAGCAGCAATACACCGGGACAGGGTTTAGGGGAGCTGTTTTTT

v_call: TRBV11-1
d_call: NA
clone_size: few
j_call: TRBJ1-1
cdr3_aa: CASSFSAGKSRNTEAFF
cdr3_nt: TGTGCCAGCAGCTTTTCGGCAGGGAAGTCGCGGAACACTGAAGCTTTCTTT

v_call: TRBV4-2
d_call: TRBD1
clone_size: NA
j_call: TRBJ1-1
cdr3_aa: CASSQGQGVAFF
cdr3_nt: TGTGCCAGCAGCCAAGGACAGGGGGTAGCTTTCTTT

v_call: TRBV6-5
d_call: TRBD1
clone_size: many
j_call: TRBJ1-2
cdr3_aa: CASSYSTGGDGYTF
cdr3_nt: TGTGCCAGCAGTTACTCGACAGGGGGCGATGGCTACACCTTC

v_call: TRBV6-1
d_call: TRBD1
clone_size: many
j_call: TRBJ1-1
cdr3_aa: CASSPTGFAEAFF
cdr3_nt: TGTGCCAGCAGCCCGACAGGGTTCGCTGAAGCTTTCTTT

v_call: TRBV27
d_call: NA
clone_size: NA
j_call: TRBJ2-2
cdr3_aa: CASGGQSTGELFF
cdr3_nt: TGTGCCAGCGGAGGACAGTCAACCGGGGAGCTGTTTTTT

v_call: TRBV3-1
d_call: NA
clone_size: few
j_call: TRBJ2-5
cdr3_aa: CASSQLLDSQETQYF
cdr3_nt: TGTGCCAGCAGCCAATTACTTGACTCTCAAGAGACCCAGTACTTC

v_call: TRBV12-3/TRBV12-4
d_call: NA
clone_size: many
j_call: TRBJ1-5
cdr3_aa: CASRTGLYGNQPQHF
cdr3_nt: TGTGCCAGCAGAACAGGGTTGTACGGGAATCAGCCCCAGCATTTT

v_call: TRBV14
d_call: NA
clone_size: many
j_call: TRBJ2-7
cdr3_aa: CASSLKHATAAQYF
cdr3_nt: TGTGCCAGCAGCCTAAAGCACGCCACGGCGGCCCAGTACTTC

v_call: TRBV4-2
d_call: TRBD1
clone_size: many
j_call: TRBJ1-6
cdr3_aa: CASNSPGTGNSPLHF
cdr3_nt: TGTGCCAGCAACTCACCCGGGACAGGCAATTCACCCCTCCACTTT

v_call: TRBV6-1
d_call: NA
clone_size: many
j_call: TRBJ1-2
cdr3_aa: CATLDRPYGYTF
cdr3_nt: TGTGCCACCCTGGACAGACCCTATGGCTACACCTTC

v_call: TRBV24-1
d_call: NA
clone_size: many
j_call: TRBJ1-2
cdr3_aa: CATSDWTGYGYTF
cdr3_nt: TGTGCCACCAGTGATTGGACTGGCTATGGCTACACCTTC